This TCR beta chain was documented in a study of blood T cell repertoires in COVID-19. Across the whole study: The origin of the acute and convalescent COVID-19 samples was the United States, Italy and Spain. From T cells, B-cell-depleted T cells, or PBMCs came the material, which was cDNA or gDNA.

Data came from immunoSEQ multiplex PCR; TCRdb stores just in-frame clones and leaves some out. Of hundreds of thousands of clones in the sample, nearly 85% were seen once. Followed longitudinally, the Seattle patients had been enrolled during active infection. Germline-derived CDR1 and CDR2 are SGHTA and FQGNSA. The V gene lost 3 bases and the J gene lost 7 bases, with 9 bases spanning the gap. The CDR3 is made up of 12 amino acids. The V and J genes are TRBV7-2 and TRBJ1-2, with D unclear. The source material was peripheral blood. The TCR sequence derives from a young woman with COVID-19, enrolled during active disease. The CDR3 DNA reads as TGTGCCAGCAGCTTTCAAACTAGTGGCTACACCTTC. Protein sequence: CASSFQTSGYTF.